This TCR beta chain was identified in a study of blood T cell repertoires in COVID-19. The CDR3 is made up of 13 amino acids. V lost 2 bases and J 3 bases, leaving 11 bases between the germline ends. The germline V gene encodes CDR1 GTSNPN and CDR2 SVGIG (reference sequence). Under the authors' procedure: Using reference gene primer amplification, nucleated cell counts were estimated. Assay: immunoSEQ multiplex PCR; the TCRdb copy retains only in-frame clones and omits some. For V, J and clone size, that table is used; D and trimming come from the DNA. The table has 34,000 or so clones, around 80% seen once.

The receptor was isolated from an elderly man with acute or convalescent COVID-19. Sequencing was performed on peripheral blood. The gene calls are TRBV30 and TRBJ2-7; D possibly corresponds to TRBD1 (6 bases). The CDR3 is CAWSRTEYYEQYF. In nucleotides, the CDR3 is TGTGCCTGGAGTAGGACAGAATACTACGAGCAGTACTTC.